The entry below describes one TCR beta chain. The antigen is unknown. The PCR had 60 Vbeta and 13 Jbeta primers. Clones were read by immunoSEQ multiplex PCR, and TCRdb kept only the in-frame ones, dropping some. The table shows about 78,000 clones, with 75% to 85% occurring only once. This sample is part of a study of cytomegalovirus exposure and HLA in healthy donors. Notes on the study in general: Serostatus for CMV was the only available immune exposure information.

The germline gives CDR1 WNHNN, CDR2 SYGVQD (reference sequence). The CDR3 covers 12 residues. Between the trimmed V and J ends, which lost 10 bases and 9 bases, there was a span of 16 bases. The sequence was obtained from a man between 50 and 59 years old in good health and CMV-seropositive. The chain is built from TRBV10-1 and TRBJ2-1; D is possibly TRBD2 (5 bases). The sequencing input was PBMCs. In nucleotides, the CDR3 is TGCGCCACCTCCTCGGGGTACGGTGAGCAGTTCTTC. Translated: CATSSGYGEQFF.